These 9 T cell receptor beta chains came from one sample sequenced in a study of cytomegalovirus exposure and HLA in healthy donors (dated by TCRdb to 2016 to 2017). The method was the immunoSEQ multiplex PCR assay. The multiplex PCR relied on a mix of 60 forward primers for TCR Vbeta segments and 13 reverse primers for TCR Jbeta segments. TCRdb carries this immuneACCESS record with in-frame sequences only. Its versions omit some clonotypes, under half of them owing to an unresolved V gene in the studies checked, with the rest unexplained. In this sample the table shows over 150,000 clones, 77% of which occur a single time. The ten largest account for about 2.6% of the sample. Material for sequencing was PBMCs. The receptor set was obtained from a middle-aged woman in good health and CMV-seropositive.

J is TRBJ2-1 and V is TRBV6-6, with 8 bases identical to TRBD2. The CDR3 is 15 amino acids. With 2 bases clipped from V and 9 bases from J, the junction kept 9 bases outside the gene matches. From germline, CDR1 is MNHNY and CDR2 SVGAGI (reference sequence). DNA of the CDR3: TGTGCCAGCAGTTACGCGGGAGGCGCTTTCGTTGAGCAGTTCTTC. Residues: CASSYAGGAFVEQFF.

CDR3 DNA: TGCGCCAGCAGCTTGGAAAGGACAGGGGGTTCTGGAAACACCATATATTTT. It specifies CASSLERTGGSGNTIYF. This chain uses TRBV5-1 with TRBJ1-3; 10 nucleotides align to TRBD1. V dropped 0 bases and J dropped 1; count of bases not matched to a gene: 4. The CDR3 contains 17 residues. Germline lookup yields CDR1 SGHRS and CDR2 YFSETQ.

The rearrangement joins TRBV5-6 to TRBJ2-3; D possibly corresponds to TRBD2 (6 bases). Germline CDR1 and CDR2: SGHDT and YYEEEE. This CDR3 spans 17 amino acids. V lost 4 bases, J lost 0 bases, and 18 bases lay in between. The CDR3 reads CASSVAVTSTSTDTQYF. The CDR3 DNA reads as TGTGCCAGCAGCGTTGCGGTCACTAGCACTAGCACAGATACGCAGTATTTT. Together with reference TRBV5-6 and TRBJ2-3, the CDR3 gives the full variable domain: DAGVTQSPTHLIKTRGQQVTLRCSPKSGHDTVSWYQQALGQGPQFIFQYYEEEERQRGNFPDRFSGHQFPNYSSELNVNALLLGDSALYLCASSVAVTSTSTDTQYFGPGTRLTVL.

The chain joins TRBV19 to TRBJ2-1, with 9 bases lining up with TRBD1. The germline V gene has CDR1 LNHDA and CDR2 SQIVND (reference sequence). The V and J ends lost 5 bases and 1 base, in that order; junction bases with no gene match: 3. The CDR3 runs to 15 residues. The chain's CDR3 is CASSLTGGSYNEQFF. Written as DNA, the CDR3 is TGTGCCAGTAGTTTGACAGGGGGATCCTACAATGAGCAGTTCTTC.

This clone has only one observation. This chain connects TRBV13 to TRBJ2-5; the match to TRBD2 covers 13 bases. This CDR3 comprises 18 residues. Looked up from germline, CDR1 is PRHDT and CDR2 is FYEKMQ (reference sequence). Germline trimming cut 5 bases from V and 5 bases from J; bases unmatched to any gene: 14. The CDR3 DNA is TGTGCCAGCAGCGCCCGGACTAGCGGGAGAGGTCCAGCGGAGACCCAGTACTTC. This encodes CASSARTSGRGPAETQYF.

This clone was detected only a few times. The chain recombines TRBV7-6 with TRBJ2-2; TRBD1 matches 8 bases. The J segment lost 5 bases and the V segment lost 5 bases, leaving 4 bases of the junction unmatched. This CDR3 has 14 residues. Germline CDR1 is SGHVS and CDR2 is FNYEAQ. The CDR3 DNA reads TGTGCCAGCAGCGTTTGGACAGGGACCGGGGAGCTGTTTTTT. Encoded protein: CASSVWTGTGELFF.

The chain carries TRBV2 and TRBJ1-1; no reliable D call. CDR3 length: 11 amino acids. Germline-derived CDR1 and CDR2 are SNHLY and FYNNEI. The ends were cut back, 8 bases at V and 1 base at J, with 5 bases in the middle. In DNA form, the CDR3 reads TGTGCCAGCTTACAGAACACTGAAGCTTTCTTT. It is translated as CASLQNTEAFF. Full variable domain (outside the CDR3, taken from reference TRBV2 and TRBJ1-1): EPEVTQTPSHQVTQMGQEVILRCVPISNHLYFYWYRQILGQKVEFLVSFYNNEISEKSEIFDDQFSVERPDGSNFTLKIRSTKLEDSAMYFCASLQNTEAFFGQGTRLTVV.

The chain employs TRBV19 and TRBJ2-3; weak D call: TRBD1 (5 bases). In germline, CDR1 is LNHDA, CDR2 SQIVND (reference sequence). V shed 4 bases and J shed 2 bases, with 7 bases lying between them. CDR3 length: 13 amino acids. CDR3 in DNA: TGTGCCAGTAGTAAACAGGACACAGATACGCAGTATTTT. It yields the protein CASSKQDTDTQYF.

The table lists this clone with a few counts. The chain employs TRBV7-2 and TRBJ2-1; TRBD2 matches 10 bases. Germline trimming cut 3 bases from V and 8 bases from J; bases unmatched to any gene: 10. Germline CDR1 is SGHTA and CDR2 is FQGNSA. The CDR3 covers 16 residues. The CDR3 nucleotides read TGTGCCAGCAGCTTTTCCGGGACTAGCGTCTTATATGAGCAGTTCTTC. Its protein is CASSFSGTSVLYEQFF.